This paragraph covers one T cell receptor (beta chain) sequence. The antigen remains unidentified. The sample is drawn from a study of vaccination effects on CD4 cells after COVID-19. For the study at large: IL-2 at about 9.7 IU/ml and peptides at around 10 ug/ml were added to cultured PBMC, around 2 million per well.

J lost 0 bases, V lost 4 bases, and 5 bases had no gene match. This CDR3 region has 18 residues. CDR1 is SEHNR, CDR2 FQNEAQ, per germline (reference sequence). With more than nine days of culture completed, CD4+ T cells were isolated. Two doses of BNT162b2 or mRNA-1273 vaccine were administered to participants. The method was immunoSEQ multiplex PCR; TCRdb's version includes in-frame clones alone and lacks a portion of them. This table has about 40,000 clones, around two thirds appearing once. The TCR was taken from a human donor who received a COVID-19 vaccine. V usage is TRBV7-9 and J usage is TRBJ2-6; 11 positions match TRBD2. Source: CD4+ T cells from PBMCs cultured without peptide, taken after COVID-19 vaccination. For the CDR3, the DNA is TGTGCCAGCAGCTGGGGGACTAGCGGTAGCTCTGGGGCCAACGTCCTGACTTTC. This gives the protein CASSWGTSGSSGANVLTF.